This T cell receptor (beta chain) was sequenced for a study of T-cell reconstitution after alpha-beta-depleted transplantation in children. For TCRbeta, the library was prepared with unique molecular identifiers. In TCRdb, the PCR reads were re-called with MiXCR into one record per CDR3 protein. The sample gives hundreds of thousands of distinct CDR3 sequences, 10% to 15% of which show up once; over 2% is in the top ten. Points on this clonotype: Its antigen is unidentified.

General observations from the study: Surviving recipient T cells and intrathymic progenitors accounted for some patients' high TCRbeta diversity at day 60. A year post-transplant, T-cell counts and diversity derived mostly from newly produced T cells. Several hundred rapidly expanded clones from non-depleted graft cells reportedly supplied alpha-beta T cells about two months post-transplant.

V gave up 5 bases and J gave up 8 bases, with 4 bases separating them. The germline CDR1 and CDR2 sequences are SQVTM and ANQGSEA. CDR3 length: 9 amino acids. The receptor was derived from a male patient between 5 and 17 years old who had a stem cell transplant for acute myeloid leukemia, so the T cells may come from the graft donor. The chain couples TRBV29-1 to TRBJ2-1; D is undetermined. The sequencing used PBMCs, mostly from graft donor cells, collected 360 days after TCRalphabeta/CD19-depleted stem cell transplant. For the CDR3, the DNA is TGCAGCGTTAGGGATGAGCAGTTCTTC. Its translation is CSVRDEQFF.